This TCR beta chain stems from a study of blood T cell repertoires in COVID-19 (dated by TCRdb to the early 2020s). Regarding the research as a whole: Collaborator samples came from the United States, Italy and Spain and covered acute and convalescent phases of COVID-19. The prospective study material was composed of cDNA or gDNA derived from T cells, B-cell-depleted T cells, or PBMCs. Deeply sampled blood TCRbeta repertoires from subjects exposed to, actively infected with, or recovered from COVID-19 were included in the dataset. The repertoires were made available in a free public database intended to serve as a resource for research on the immune response to SARS-CoV-2. The samples were drawn from the first 160 participants of the ongoing ImmuneRACE study and from 1,254 subjects provided by 6 global collaborators. A de-identified subject ID, COVID-19 status, age in years and sex were almost always included in the sample metadata. Where HLA class I and class II types were available, the types were taken from metadata supplied by the sample provider, not from assay-based typing.

Collaborating institutions collected whole blood in K2EDTA tubes following their own protocols. For TCRbeta analysis, collaborators shipped samples as frozen whole blood, isolated PBMCs, or DNA extracted from either of those sample types. TCRbeta CDR3 regions were amplified from genomic DNA using the immunoSEQ Assay, a bias-controlled multiplex PCR. Turning to the authors' computational methods: The number of nucleated cells in each sample was estimated by amplification of reference gene primers within the assay. Sequence reads were collapsed and filtered to measure the absolute abundance of every unique TCRbeta CDR3 rearrangement. Productive Simpson clonality was computed per sample as the square root of Simpson's diversity index over productive rearrangements. What TCRdb holds here is the immuneACCESS table cut down to in-frame rearrangements. Part of the clones is not present; checked against another copy, under half of the missing clones reflect an unresolved V gene, and the others are unexplained. V, J and clone size are those of that table, while D and trimming were read from the DNA. This sample has about 140,000 clones in its table, and 70% to 90% of those were observed once. Jointly, the top ten make up around 3% of the sample.

V is shortened by 1 base, J by 10 bases, and the region joining them spans 8 bases. CDR3 length: 12 amino acids, cysteine to phenylalanine. Only the CDR3 part of the read is kept: 36 bases, read in frame from the first base. The research as a whole found: How much clinical and demographic metadata was included differed by source and by participant, and the metadata was provided uncurated.

This clone was seen a few times. Its antigen remains undetermined. No per-base quality is available; no much larger clone lies one base away. This TCR was recovered from a man between 45 and 60 years old with acute or convalescent COVID-19. Sequencing was done on a sample of peripheral blood. Recombination connected TRBV12-3 or TRBV12-4 to TRBJ2-1; the D gene cannot be named for sure. The CDR3 protein is CASSLGAREQFF. The DNA sequence is TGTGCCAGCAGTTTAGGTGCTCGGGAGCAGTTCTTC.